One and the same sample provided the 5 T cell receptor beta chains below, sequenced in a study of beta chain features in type 1 diabetes. Expressed TCRB transcripts got sequenced, as all isolated RNA was reverse transcribed. The repertoire was sequenced with immunoSEQ multiplex PCR; TCRdb's copy has only in-frame clones and lacks some. The sample lists about 660,000 clones, 11% to 15% occurring once. Their antigens are not known. Study-level findings and limits: Moderately but significantly shorter TCRB CDR3s were found in Type 1 diabetes patients in all four CD4+ subsets.

Sequencing was carried out using naive CD4+ T cells from blood. These receptors came from a man between 18 and 35 years old with type 1 diabetes.

This clone has just a few counts. The identical CDR3 is also encoded by other nucleotide sequences in the sample. V usage is TRBV10-3 and J usage is TRBJ2-5; perhaps TRBD1 as D (5 bases). The V end was cut by 3 bases, the J end by 4 bases, with 6 bases between. Germline CDR1 is ENHRY and CDR2 is SYGVKD. This CDR3 spans 12 amino acids. CDR3 loop: CAISDRGETQYF. In DNA form, the CDR3 reads TGTGCCATCAGTGATAGGGGAGAGACCCAGTACTTC.

The gene calls are TRBV2 and TRBJ1-1; 9 bases line up with TRBD1. The V and J ends lost 4 bases and 7 bases, in that order; junction bases with no gene match: 10. Germline assignment: CDR1 SNHLY and CDR2 FYNNEI. This CDR3 is 15 amino acids long. The CDR3 loop reads CASSVPGQGNVEAFF. The CDR3 region has the DNA TGTGCCAGCAGTGTACCGGGACAGGGAAACGTTGAAGCTTTCTTT.

The rearrangement joins TRBV29-1 to TRBJ2-5; 10 bases align to TRBD2. V shed 0 bases and J 6 bases; nucleotides not matched to a gene: 19. There are 19 residues in the CDR3. Germline loops: CDR1 SQVTM, CDR2 ANQGSEA. The CDR3 bases are TGCAGCGTTGAAGATCTTCCTCGGGGTGGAGCGGGGGGGCCGAAGACCCAGTACTTC. This encodes CSVEDLPRGGAGGPKTQYF.

CDR3 in amino acids: CASSPGSVGTYEQYF. CDR3 bases: TGTGCCAGCTCACCAGGCTCGGTTGGGACCTACGAGCAGTACTTC. The chain recombines TRBV18 with TRBJ2-7; D not certain. Trimming shortened V by 2 bases and J by 2 bases, and 13 bases separated the two germline ends. This CDR3 has 15 residues. Germline CDR1 KGHSH, CDR2 LQKENI.

A few counts support this clone. The chain employs TRBV7-2 and TRBJ2-1; the D gene could be TRBD1 or TRBD2 (7 bases each). From germline, CDR1 is SGHTA and CDR2 FQGNSA. This CDR3 comprises 16 residues. Trimming pared 1 base from V and 0 bases from J, leaving 10 bases between. Here the CDR3 DNA reads TGTGCCAGCAGCTTAGGCAGGGGGGGCTCCTACAATGAGCAGTTCTTC. This codes for CASSLGRGGSYNEQFF.